This entry describes one TCR beta chain. Its antigen is not identified. This record belongs to a study of cytomegalovirus exposure and HLA in healthy donors. Study information: A prior study identified 100 million to 130 million unique TCR beta sequences from roughly 180 million T cells.

The study's findings and limits: V- and J-gene trimming in TCR beta was tied to a missense DCLRE1C variant by an analysis performed later. Later on, an analysis found that several of the most significant clusters appeared to be linked to common viral pathogens, which included parvovirus B19. It was reportedly the case that the classifier diagnosed cytomegalovirus status with high specificity and sensitivity.

The study ran its PCR with 60 Vbeta and 13 Jbeta primers. Clones were sequenced by immunoSEQ multiplex PCR, and TCRdb holds only the in-frame ones, with some missing. The profile shows some 130,000 clones, around two thirds of them singletons. Per the germline V gene, CDR1 is SNHLY and CDR2 is FYNNEI. V was shortened by 4 bases and J by 6 bases, with 19 bases between the two germline ends. The CDR3 covers 16 residues. The J gene is TRBJ1-5, the V gene TRBV2, with D maybe TRBD1 (6 bases). This receptor was obtained from a human donor in good health. Sequencing was performed on PBMCs. For the CDR3, the DNA is TGTGCCAGCAGTGGAACGGGGGGCATAAATAGTCAGCCCCAGCATTTT. This sequence encodes CASSGTGGINSQPQHF.